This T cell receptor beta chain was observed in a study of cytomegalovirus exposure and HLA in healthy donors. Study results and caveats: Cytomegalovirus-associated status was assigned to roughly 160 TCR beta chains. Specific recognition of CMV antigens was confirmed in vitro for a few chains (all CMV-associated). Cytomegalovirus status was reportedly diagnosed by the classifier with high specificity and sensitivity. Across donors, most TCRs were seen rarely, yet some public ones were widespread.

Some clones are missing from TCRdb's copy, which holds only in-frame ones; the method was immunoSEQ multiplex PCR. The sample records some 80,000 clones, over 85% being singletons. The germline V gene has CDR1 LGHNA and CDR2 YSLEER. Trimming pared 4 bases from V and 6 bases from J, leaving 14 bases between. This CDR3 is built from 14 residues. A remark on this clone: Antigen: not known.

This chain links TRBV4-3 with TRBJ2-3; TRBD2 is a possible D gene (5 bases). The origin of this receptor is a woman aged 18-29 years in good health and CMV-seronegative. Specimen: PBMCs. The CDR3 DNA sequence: TGCGCCAGCAGCCGGAAAGGAGGCCTCGATACGCAGTATTTT. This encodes CASSRKGGLDTQYF.